Listed here are 32 T cell receptor beta chains from one sample, sequenced in a study of blood T cell repertoires in COVID-19. The table came from immunoSEQ multiplex PCR; TCRdb's copy has only in-frame clones and leaves some out. The table has 80,000 or so clones, around nine tenths seen once. The sequencing sample was made of peripheral blood. Receptors were obtained from a human donor in a cohort sampled during active COVID-19.

The chain links TRBV18 to TRBJ1-1, with D unclear. The CDR3 covers 16 residues. Looked up from germline, CDR1 is KGHSH and CDR2 is LQKENI. V dropped 3 bases and J dropped 0 bases, with 14 bases sitting between them. This CDR3 is CASSPYSGLMNTEAFF. CDR3 in DNA: TGTGCCAGCTCACCGTACAGCGGGCTTATGAACACTGAAGCTTTCTTT.

V gene TRBV28 combines with J gene TRBJ2-7, with unresolved D. This CDR3 has 14 amino acids. Per germline, CDR1 MDHEN and CDR2 SYDVKM. V shed 6 bases and J shed 0 bases, with 12 bases lying between them. The CDR3, as DNA: TGTGCCAGCAGACCTGACACCAACTCCTACGAGCAGTACTTC. Amino acid sequence: CASRPDTNSYEQYF.

V is TRBV6-1 and J is TRBJ1-3, with D possibly being TRBD1 (6 bases). V was clipped by 4 bases and J by 2 bases, with 21 bases between them. The CDR3 consists of 18 residues. CDR1 is MNHNS and CDR2 is SASEGT in the germline V gene. The DNA of the CDR3 is TGTGCCAGCAGTGGCTTACGGGACGGGGGGCCCCCTGGAAACACCATATATTTT. This gives the protein CASSGLRDGGPPGNTIYF.

The rearrangement links TRBV5-1 to TRBJ2-1, with D maybe TRBD2 (5 bases). Trimming removed 0 bases from V and 2 bases from J, with 9 bases in between. From germline, CDR1 is SGHRS and CDR2 YFSETQ. The CDR3 covers 15 residues. CDR3 nucleotide sequence: TGCGCCAGCAGCTTGGACGGGAATACCTACAATGAGCAGTTCTTC. This gives the protein CASSLDGNTYNEQFF. Based on the CDR3 plus reference TRBV5-1 and TRBJ2-1, the full variable domain is KAGVTQTPRYLIKTRGQQVTLSCSPISGHRSVSWYQQTPGQGLQFLFEYFSETQRNKGNFPGRFSGRQFSNSRSEMNVSTLELGDSALYLCASSLDGNTYNEQFFGPGTRLTVL.

The chain couples TRBV3-1 (or the pseudogene TRBV3-2) to TRBJ2-6; unclear D gene. Germline CDR1 reads LGHDT; CDR2 reads YNNKEL (reference sequence). CDR3 length: 16 amino acids. Trimming shortened V by 4 bases and J by 0 bases, and 10 bases separated the two germline ends. As DNA, the CDR3 is TGTGCCAGCAGCCTTCTACCCCGCTCTGGGGCCAACGTCCTGACTTTC. Residues: CASSLLPRSGANVLTF.

This clone was detected only a few times. The chain links TRBV28 to TRBJ1-6; TRBD1 matches at 7 bases. J gave up 3 bases and V 4 bases, and 12 bases lay outside the gene matches. The CDR3 contains 18 residues. Germline V lookup: CDR1 MDHEN, CDR2 SYDVKM. This CDR3 is CASSSPGTGAVYNSPLHF. The DNA of the CDR3 is TGTGCCAGCAGTTCGCCAGGTACAGGGGCCGTCTATAATTCACCCCTCCACTTT.

A few counts support this clone. The chain has TRBV7-2 and TRBJ2-3, with no clear D. Germline CDR1 and CDR2: SGHTA and FQGNSA. Trimming stripped 4 bases from V and 0 bases from J, with 11 bases between. This CDR3 is 15 amino acids long. The CDR3 is CASSSPSSSTDTQYF. CDR3 nucleotide sequence: TGTGCCAGCAGCTCCCCCTCTTCTAGCACAGATACGCAGTATTTT.

This chain connects TRBV5-1 to TRBJ1-1; D unresolved. Trimming pared 1 base from V and 0 bases from J, leaving 19 bases between. The CDR3 runs to 18 residues. Germline values: CDR1 SGHRS, CDR2 YFSETQ. Here the CDR3 reads CASSLRGAWVNMNTEAFF. For the CDR3, the DNA is TGCGCCAGCAGCTTGCGAGGCGCCTGGGTAAACATGAACACTGAAGCTTTCTTT.

This chain uses TRBV9 with TRBJ2-3, with D possibly TRBD2 on 6 matching bases. Germline CDR1 SGDLS, CDR2 YYNGEE. The CDR3 is 15 amino acids. V was cut by 0 bases and J by 5 bases, with 13 bases left in between. DNA for the CDR3: TGTGCCAGCAGCGTAGATGGGGGGAAGGGAGATACGCAGTATTTT. Residues: CASSVDGGKGDTQYF.

The genes are TRBV6-2 or TRBV6-3 and TRBJ2-1; either TRBD1 or TRBD2 may supply D (7 bases each). Between the trimmed V and J ends, which lost 6 bases and 7 bases, there was a span of 19 bases. The CDR3 spans 15 residues. CDR1 and CDR2 (germline): MNHEY, SVGEGT. CDR3 coding DNA: TGTGCCAGCAGCCCAGGGGGGGGCCGCTGGAATGAGCAGTTCTTC. It encodes CASSPGGGRWNEQFF.

The chain is built from TRBV6-5 and TRBJ2-4; TRBD1 aligns across 8 bases. Trimming cost V 8 bases and J 6 bases; bases outside gene matches: 12. Germline V gives CDR1 MNHEY, CDR2 SVGAGI. The CDR3 covers 15 residues. The CDR3: CASFTPRGQGNIQYF. In DNA, the CDR3 is TGTGCCAGCTTCACTCCCAGGGGGCAGGGAAACATTCAGTACTTC.

The chain is built from TRBV11-3 and TRBJ2-5, with 9 positions matching TRBD1. J lost 5 bases, V lost 3 bases, and 7 bases had no gene match. The CDR3 contains 15 residues. Germline V gene data show CDR1 as SGHNT and CDR2 as YENEEA. The CDR3 region is CASSFGQGSLETQYF. The CDR3, as DNA: TGTGCCAGCAGCTTCGGACAGGGGTCTTTGGAGACCCAGTACTTC.

The chain links TRBV2 to TRBJ2-7; 11 positions match TRBD2. This CDR3 comprises 15 residues. The J segment lost 7 bases and the V segment lost 0 bases, leaving 5 bases of the junction unmatched. Germline CDR1 SNHLY, CDR2 FYNNEI. This chain's CDR3 is CASSEAGLAAQEQYF. As DNA, the CDR3 is TGTGCCAGCAGTGAAGCGGGACTAGCGGCCCAGGAGCAGTACTTC.

J is TRBJ2-3 and V is TRBV2, with 7 nucleotides matching TRBD2. V lost 6 bases, J lost 4 bases, and 10 bases stayed unmatched. From germline, CDR1 is SNHLY and CDR2 FYNNEI. The CDR3 is made up of 15 amino acids. This CDR3 reads CASRGGVFGADTQYF. CDR3 DNA sequence: TGTGCCAGCAGGGGGGGGGTTTTCGGCGCAGATACGCAGTATTTT.

The chain links TRBV11-2 to TRBJ2-1, with a tentative D call TRBD2 (6 bases). There are 15 residues in the CDR3. Per germline, CDR1 SGHAT and CDR2 FQNNGV. Trimming shortened V by 0 bases and J by 7 bases, and 13 bases separated the two germline ends. In nucleotides, the CDR3 is TGTGCCAGCAGCTTAGAATACTCGAGCGGGAATGAGCAGTTCTTC. Amino acids: CASSLEYSSGNEQFF.

This clone was observed once. The chain carries TRBV28 and TRBJ2-7, with 7 bases identical to TRBD1. Germline trimming cut 6 bases from V and 2 bases from J; bases unmatched to any gene: 4. The CDR3 consists of 13 residues. The germline gives CDR1 MDHEN, CDR2 SYDVKM. CDR3 amino acids: CASRLQGAYEQYF. In nucleotides, the CDR3 is TGTGCCAGCAGGCTCCAGGGGGCCTACGAGCAGTACTTC.

This clone was detected once. The chain has TRBV27 and TRBJ2-5, with a possible D match to TRBD1 (5 bases). In germline, CDR1 is MNHEY, CDR2 SMNVEV (reference sequence). CDR3 length: 13 amino acids. With 2 bases removed from V and 4 bases from J, the gap between germline ends came to 8 bases. CDR3 nucleotides: TGTGCCAGCAGTTTAAAGGGGCGAGAGACCCAGTACTTC. Residues: CASSLKGRETQYF.

This chain connects TRBV4-3 to TRBJ2-2; D unresolved. V lost 1 base and J lost 7, with 4 bases in between. Germline-derived CDR1 and CDR2 are LGHNA and YSLEER. The CDR3 is made up of 12 amino acids. This CDR3 reads CASSQVLGELFF. CDR3 DNA: TGCGCCAGCAGCCAAGTACTCGGGGAGCTGTTTTTT.

The V call is TRBV6-6, the J call TRBJ2-3; D may be TRBD2 (5 bases). Per germline, CDR1 MNHNY and CDR2 SVGAGI (reference sequence). The germline V and J ends were trimmed by 2 bases and 3 bases, with 9 bases remaining between them. The CDR3 spans 14 residues. The CDR3 here is CASSYRLATDTQYF. The CDR3 coding sequence is TGTGCCAGCAGTTACAGGCTAGCAACAGATACGCAGTATTTT.

The chain couples TRBV7-6 to TRBJ2-7; D possibly corresponds to TRBD2 (5 bases). With 1 base removed from V and 5 bases from J, the gap between germline ends came to 9 bases. Germline values: CDR1 SGHVS, CDR2 FNYEAQ. This CDR3 comprises 13 residues. The CDR3 nucleotides read TGTGCCAGCAGCTTAGTTTTAGCGAACGAGCAGTACTTC. This codes for CASSLVLANEQYF.

This chain uses TRBV19 with TRBJ1-5, with TRBD1 matching 9 bases. The V segment lost 4 bases and the J segment 6 bases; nucleotides outside the gene matches: 10. This CDR3 spans 16 amino acids. Germline CDR1 reads LNHDA; CDR2 reads SQIVND (reference sequence). For the CDR3, the DNA is TGTGCCAGTAGTACGACCCGGGACAGGGAGAGTCAGCCCCAGCATTTT. Protein: CASSTTRDRESQPQHF.

The chain recombines TRBV30 with TRBJ1-1; a possible D gene is TRBD1 (5 bases). Trimming pared 4 bases from V and 7 bases from J, leaving 13 bases between. The CDR3 spans 12 residues. Germline loops: CDR1 GTSNPN, CDR2 SVGIG (reference sequence). The CDR3 region has the DNA TGTGCCTGGAAACAGGTGGTCGGTGAAGCTTTCTTT. Its protein is CAWKQVVGEAFF. The whole variable domain, filled in from reference TRBV30 and TRBJ1-1, reads SQTIHQWPATLVQPVGSPLSLECTVEGTSNPNLYWYRQAAGRGLQLLFYSVGIGQISSEVPQNLSASRPQDRQFILSSKKLLLSDSGFYLCAWKQVVGEAFFGQGTRLTVV.

The chain carries TRBV4-3 and TRBJ2-3; D is perhaps TRBD2 (6 bases). V was pared by 0 bases and J by 0 bases, with 22 bases between. CDR3 length: 20 amino acids. The V gene's germline CDR1 is LGHNA and CDR2 YSLEER. The CDR3 reads CASSQDWGVTRERSTDTQYF. The CDR3 DNA sequence: TGCGCCAGCAGCCAAGATTGGGGGGTGACTAGAGAGAGAAGCACAGATACGCAGTATTTT.

V and J are TRBV27 and TRBJ1-2; D remains ambiguous. This CDR3 comprises 15 residues. The germline gives CDR1 MNHEY, CDR2 SMNVEV (reference sequence). The V end lost 0 bases, the J end lost 2 bases, and 10 bases lay between the germline ends. CDR3 in amino acids: CASSLSTGVNYGYTF. DNA for the CDR3: TGTGCCAGCAGTTTATCGACCGGGGTAAACTATGGCTACACCTTC.

The chain employs TRBV19 and TRBJ2-3; D remains ambiguous. The CDR3 runs to 14 residues. Per germline, CDR1 LNHDA and CDR2 SQIVND (reference sequence). The germline V and J ends were trimmed by 1 base and 4 bases, with 9 bases remaining between them. DNA for the CDR3: TGTGCCAGTAGTATAGCGGTCCCCCCAGATACGCAGTATTTT. Translated: CASSIAVPPDTQYF. The full variable domain, with the rest looked up from reference TRBV19 and TRBJ2-3, is DGGITQSPKYLFRKEGQNVTLSCEQNLNHDAMYWYRQDPGQGLRLIYYSQIVNDFQKGDIAEGYSVSREKKESFPLTVTSAQKNPTAFYLCASSIAVPPDTQYFGPGTRLTVL.

This clone was seen once. The chain uses TRBV28 and TRBJ1-2, with D unresolved. CDR3 length: 15 amino acids. Germline V CDR1 and CDR2: MDHEN, SYDVKM. Trimming cost V 9 bases and J 2 bases, with 19 bases left between them. DNA for the CDR3: TGTGCCAGTGGAACTAGGGAACAGTCGAACTATGGCTACACCTTC. It translates to CASGTREQSNYGYTF.

The rearrangement uses TRBV6-2 or TRBV6-3 and TRBJ2-5, with 10 bases matching TRBD1. The germline V gene has CDR1 MNHEY and CDR2 SVGEGT. The CDR3 spans 15 residues. Germline trimming cut 6 bases from V and 0 bases from J; bases unmatched to any gene: 4. This CDR3 reads CASSRQGAHQETQYF. The CDR3 nucleotides are TGTGCCAGCAGCCGACAGGGGGCTCACCAAGAGACCCAGTACTTC.

Written as DNA, the CDR3 is TGTGCCAGCAGCTCGACAGGGGGCTTTCAGCCCCAGCATTTT. Translating gives CASSSTGGFQPQHF. V usage is TRBV6-5 and J usage is TRBJ1-5, with 10 bases identical to TRBD1. Germline trimming cut 6 bases from V and 6 bases from J; bases unmatched to any gene: 5. Germline CDR1 and CDR2: MNHEY and SVGAGI. This CDR3 spans 14 amino acids.

This clone showed up many times. The DNA for the CDR3 is TGTGCCAGCAGTGCAACAGTTTACGAGCAGTACTTC. It specifies CASSATVYEQYF. V is TRBV2 and J is TRBJ2-7, with D hard to call. The V end lost 4 bases, the J end lost 4 bases, and 8 bases lay between the germline ends. CDR1 and CDR2 from the germline V gene are SNHLY and FYNNEI. This CDR3 has 12 amino acids.

The chain has TRBV3-1 (or the pseudogene TRBV3-2) and TRBJ2-4, with 7 positions matching TRBD2. Germline V gene lookup returns CDR1 LGHDT and CDR2 YNNKEL (reference sequence). The CDR3 runs to 15 residues. After removal of 4 bases from V and 1 base from J, the junction contained 4 bases not matched to a gene. DNA for the CDR3: TGTGCCAGCAGCCCCCCCGGGGGGGCCAAAAACATTCAGTACTTC. It codes for CASSPPGGAKNIQYF.

In its sample, this clone was seen a few times. This chain joins TRBV2 and TRBJ2-2; possible D gene TRBD1, 5 bases. In germline, CDR1 is SNHLY, CDR2 FYNNEI. V lost 6 bases, J lost 3 bases, and 8 bases lay in between. The CDR3 is 13 residues long. CDR3 residues: CASSQGYTGELFF. CDR3 DNA: TGTGCCAGCAGCCAGGGTTACACCGGGGAGCTGTTTTTT.

J is TRBJ2-3 and V is TRBV20-1; 12 bases are a match to TRBD2. CDR1 and CDR2 from the germline V gene are DFQATT and SNEGSKA (reference sequence). The trim removed 3 bases at V and 0 bases at J, leaving 4 bases unmatched. This CDR3 contains 16 residues. CDR3 sequence (DNA): TGCAGTGCTAGTCGGCTAGCGGGAGGGAGCACAGATACGCAGTATTTT. Its translation is CSASRLAGGSTDTQYF.